This is a list of T cell receptor beta chains from one sample in a study of regulatory and conventional T cells in RAG deficiency. Here immunoSEQ multiplex PCR was the method, and the copy in TCRdb shows in-frame clones only, minus some. The repertoire holds tens of thousands of clones, with around nine tenths as singletons. In addition, the sample was reused for a study of regulatory T cells.

Sequencing was carried out using Tregs sorted from blood. The receptors come from a human donor in good health. Both conserved end residues are part of each CDR3. Each record gives: clone size, J gene, V gene, D gene, CDR3 protein, CDR3 DNA. The D gene is left open where the match is weak. Expanded clones get a size class; other rows say once, few or many, or leave the size out.

NA	TRBJ2-7	TRBV2	NA	CASSRDGLSYEQYF	TGTGCCAGCAGTCGGGACGGACTCTCCTACGAGCAGTACTTC
NA	TRBJ1-5	TRBV28	NA	CASRGGGTNQPQHF	TGTGCCAGCAGGGGTGGGGGGACCAATCAGCCCCAGCATTTT
NA	TRBJ1-6	TRBV30	TRBD1	CAWSARQGAGSPLHF	TGTGCCTGGAGTGCCCGACAGGGGGCAGGTTCACCCCTCCACTTT
NA	TRBJ1-5	TRBV19	TRBD1	CASSTGGNQPQHF	TGTGCCAGTTCGACAGGGGGCAATCAGCCCCAGCATTTT
NA	TRBJ2-1	TRBV28	TRBD2	CASSFVFRASGGSSYNEQFF	TGTGCCAGCAGTTTCGTATTCCGGGCTAGCGGGGGGTCGTCCTACAATGAGCAGTTCTTC
NA	TRBJ2-4	TRBV29-1	TRBD1	CSVAPGGGGAKNIQYF	TGCAGCGTTGCACCAGGGGGCGGTGGGGCCAAAAACATTCAGTACTTC
NA	TRBJ1-1	TRBV2	NA	CASSEHAGQSEAFF	TGTGCCAGCAGTGAACACGCCGGCCAGTCCGAAGCTTTCTTT
NA	TRBJ2-5	TRBV7-3	NA	CASSHGARETQYF	TGTGCCAGCAGCCACGGAGCAAGGGAGACCCAGTACTTC
NA	TRBJ1-6	TRBV2	TRBD1	CASRGTGVGSPLHF	TGTGCCAGCAGAGGAACAGGGGTTGGTTCACCCCTCCACTTT
NA	TRBJ1-4	TRBV7-9	NA	CASSLVPHIRDINEKLFF	TGTGCCAGCAGCTTAGTCCCCCACATCCGGGACATTAATGAAAAACTGTTTTTT
NA	TRBJ2-1	TRBV20-1	NA	CSARPEEKQFF	TGCAGTGCTAGACCTGAAGAAAAGCAGTTCTTC
NA	TRBJ1-2	TRBV14	NA	CASSQDLRGVLYGYTF	TGTGCCAGCAGCCAAGACCTGCGGGGAGTCCTATATGGCTACACCTTC
NA	TRBJ1-6	TRBV27	NA	CASGAQSIINSPLHF	TGTGCCAGCGGTGCCCAGAGTATAATTAATTCACCCCTCCACTTT
NA	TRBJ2-5	TRBV12-5	NA	CASGLVLGRQDAHQETQYF	TGTGCTAGTGGTTTGGTATTGGGGAGACAGGACGCCCACCAAGAGACCCAGTACTTC
NA	TRBJ1-1	TRBV2	TRBD1	CASTYRDRGHGTEAFF	TGTGCCAGCACCTACCGGGACAGGGGACATGGCACTGAAGCTTTCTTT
NA	TRBJ2-7	TRBV6-6	TRBD1	CASSPRTGMGEQYF	TGTGCCAGCAGTCCGAGGACAGGGATGGGCGAGCAGTACTTC
NA	TRBJ2-2	TRBV5-1	NA	CASSLEGDTGELFF	TGCGCCAGCAGCTTGGAGGGGGACACCGGGGAGCTGTTTTTT
NA	TRBJ1-4	TRBV5-5	NA	CASSSNSHATNEKLFF	TGTGCCAGCAGCTCCAACAGCCATGCAACTAATGAAAAACTGTTTTTT
NA	TRBJ2-3	TRBV9	TRBD2	CASSVGLAGGGTDTQYF	TGTGCCAGCAGCGTCGGACTAGCGGGGGGAGGCACAGATACGCAGTATTTT
NA	TRBJ2-3	TRBV5-1	NA	CASSLYTDTQYF	TGCGCCAGCAGCTTGTACACAGATACGCAGTATTTT
once	TRBJ2-7	TRBV27	TRBD1	CASSRDSGVYEQYF	TGTGCCAGCAGCCGGGACAGCGGCGTCTACGAGCAGTACTTC
NA	TRBJ2-1	TRBV30	TRBD1	CAWSVLGGYLNEQFF	TGTGCCTGGAGTGTACTAGGGGGCTACCTCAATGAGCAGTTCTTC
once	TRBJ1-2	TRBV29-1	NA	CSVGPLGRYGYTF	TGCAGCGTTGGACCGCTGGGAAGGTATGGCTACACCTTC
NA	TRBJ1-3	TRBV4-1	NA	CASRLTEVYSGNTIYF	TGCGCCAGCAGGTTGACAGAAGTTTACTCTGGAAACACCATATATTTT
NA	TRBJ1-2	TRBV6-1	TRBD1	CASSARTGDRYGYTF	TGTGCCAGCAGTGCCCGGACAGGGGATCGGTATGGCTACACCTTC
NA	TRBJ1-2	TRBV19	TRBD1	CASIGDRFFSPHGYTF	TGTGCCAGTATAGGGGACAGGTTCTTTTCTCCCCATGGCTACACCTTC
NA	TRBJ2-1	TRBV30	NA	CAWSVPIDYLGQFF	TGTGCCTGGAGTGTCCCAATCGACTATCTCGGACAGTTCTTC
NA	TRBJ2-7	TRBV29-1	NA	CSAGTNRAEQYF	TGCAGCGCCGGTACCAACAGGGCCGAGCAGTACTTC
NA	TRBJ2-7	TRBV6-1	NA	CASTPHWGGPYEQYF	TGTGCCAGCACCCCGCATTGGGGGGGCCCCTACGAGCAGTACTTC
NA	TRBJ1-1	TRBV7-9	TRBD1	CASSILGGVNTEAFF	TGTGCCAGCAGCATATTAGGGGGCGTGAACACTGAAGCTTTCTTT
NA	TRBJ1-2	TRBV4-2	NA	CASSQELAATLGYTF	TGTGCCAGCAGCCAAGAATTGGCAGCTACTCTTGGCTACACCTTC
NA	TRBJ2-1	TRBV5-1	TRBD2	CASSLGVAGINWNEQFF	TGCGCCAGCAGCTTGGGGGTAGCGGGGATAAACTGGAATGAGCAGTTCTTC
NA	TRBJ2-3	TRBV2	NA	CASSDRRYSTDTQYF	TGTGCCAGCAGTGATCGTCGGTATTCCACAGATACGCAGTATTTT
NA	TRBJ1-3	TRBV6-6	TRBD1	CASSYETGTGIYF	TGTGCCAGCAGTTATGAGACAGGGACTGGCATATATTTT
NA	TRBJ2-5	TRBV6-5	NA	CASSYRGETQYF	TGTGCCAGCAGTTACAGGGGTGAGACCCAGTACTTC
NA	TRBJ2-5	TRBV5-1	NA	CASRRAQHAGETQYF	TGCGCCAGCAGGCGGGCACAGCACGCGGGCGAGACCCAGTACTTC
NA	TRBJ2-1	TRBV7-6	TRBD2	CASSLLAGEYEQFF	TGTGCCAGCAGCTTGTTAGCGGGGGAATATGAGCAGTTCTTC
NA	TRBJ1-6	TRBV27	NA	CASRPRAVLSSYNSPLHF	TGTGCCAGCAGACCCAGGGCAGTATTAAGCTCCTATAATTCACCCCTCCACTTT
NA	TRBJ2-6	TRBV18	TRBD1	CASSPFDRDPGANVLTF	TGTGCCAGCTCACCGTTCGACAGGGACCCTGGGGCCAACGTCCTGACTTTC
NA	TRBJ1-6	TRBV7-9	NA	CASSLDVTFGYNSPLHF	TGTGCCAGCAGCTTAGATGTGACTTTCGGGTATAATTCACCCCTCCACTTT
NA	TRBJ1-5	TRBV28	NA	CASSFYRNEQGKPQHF	TGTGCCAGCAGTTTTTACCGAAACGAACAGGGAAAGCCCCAGCATTTT
NA	TRBJ1-3	TRBV11-2	NA	CASSRAGNGNTIYF	TGTGCCAGCAGCCGCGCAGGGAACGGAAACACCATATATTTT
NA	TRBJ2-2	TRBV7-6	TRBD1	CASSPRQGGTGELFF	TGTGCCAGCAGCCCACGACAGGGGGGGACCGGGGAGCTGTTTTTT
NA	TRBJ2-7	TRBV4-2	TRBD1	CASRDPGQGNYEQYF	TGTGCCAGCAGGGACCCTGGACAGGGGAACTACGAGCAGTACTTC
NA	TRBJ1-5	TRBV18	NA	CASSPRSVPEPQHF	TGTGCCAGCTCCCCCCGCTCAGTCCCAGAGCCCCAGCATTTT
NA	TRBJ2-3	TRBV10-3	TRBD2	CAIKPYGGGPSTDTQYF	TGTGCCATCAAACCTTATGGCGGGGGGCCGAGCACAGATACGCAGTATTTT
NA	TRBJ1-1	TRBV6-1	NA	CASSEKGGADTEAFF	TGTGCCAGCAGTGAAAAGGGTGGGGCGGACACTGAAGCTTTCTTT
NA	TRBJ1-2	TRBV9	TRBD1	CASSRHVGQGRTGDYGYTF	TGTGCCAGCAGCCGGCATGTCGGACAGGGCAGAACCGGAGACTATGGCTACACCTTC
once	TRBJ2-7	TRBV27	TRBD1	CASSFRQGLAYEQYF	TGTGCCAGCAGTTTTCGACAGGGTCTAGCCTACGAGCAGTACTTC
once	TRBJ2-7	TRBV2	NA	CASSYGTHYEQYF	TGTGCCAGCAGTTACGGGACCCACTACGAGCAGTACTTC
NA	TRBJ1-5	TRBV6-5	NA	CASSSAGYQPQHF	TGTGCCAGCAGTTCCGCAGGGTATCAGCCCCAGCATTTT
NA	TRBJ1-4	TRBV2	TRBD1	CASSRTPGQGMLSEKLFF	TGTGCCAGCAGTCGGACACCGGGACAGGGGATGTTGAGCGAAAAACTGTTTTTT
NA	TRBJ2-1	TRBV27	TRBD1	CASSLSGTAQFF	TGTGCCAGCAGTTTATCTGGGACAGCTCAGTTCTTC
NA	TRBJ2-2	TRBV2	TRBD1	CASSEGTGGTGELFF	TGTGCCAGCAGTGAAGGGACAGGGGGGACCGGGGAGCTGTTTTTT
few	TRBJ1-2	TRBV5-4	NA	CASSLAWVAGDGVNYGYTF	TGTGCCAGCAGCTTGGCCTGGGTTGCAGGGGATGGGGTGAACTATGGCTACACCTTC
NA	TRBJ1-1	TRBV7-2	NA	CASSLVGGARTEAFF	TGTGCCAGCAGCTTAGTTGGGGGGGCCAGAACTGAAGCTTTCTTT
few	TRBJ1-2	TRBV5-1	NA	CASSLVGTKESYGYTF	TGCGCCAGCAGCTTGGTAGGGACAAAGGAGTCCTATGGCTACACCTTC
NA	TRBJ2-2	TRBV7-3	TRBD2	CASSRTGLAGGPGTGELFF	TGTGCCAGCAGCCGCACCGGGCTAGCGGGGGGGCCGGGCACCGGGGAGCTGTTTTTT